This TCR beta chain was identified during a study of glioma-infiltrating T cells after dendritic cell vaccination. TCRdb's copy holds only in-frame clones and misses some; the assay was immunoSEQ multiplex PCR. The sample gives fewer than 90,000 clones, under 85% of which show up once; about 6.8% is in the top ten. Time point here: after dendritic cell vaccination, including at tumor progression/relapse. All glioblastoma patients lacked an isocitrate dehydrogenase mutation. V gave up 5 bases and J gave up 0 bases, with 5 bases separating them. The CDR3 totals 13 residues. The V gene's germline CDR1 is SGHTA and CDR2 FQGNSA.

The gene calls are TRBV7-2 and TRBJ1-5; D not resolved. The input for sequencing was blood, taken after dendritic cell vaccination. The clonotype comes from a human donor with glioblastoma. The CDR3 here is CASSPRSNQPQHF. The CDR3 nucleotides read TGTGCCAGCAGCCCCCGTAGCAATCAGCCCCAGCATTTT.